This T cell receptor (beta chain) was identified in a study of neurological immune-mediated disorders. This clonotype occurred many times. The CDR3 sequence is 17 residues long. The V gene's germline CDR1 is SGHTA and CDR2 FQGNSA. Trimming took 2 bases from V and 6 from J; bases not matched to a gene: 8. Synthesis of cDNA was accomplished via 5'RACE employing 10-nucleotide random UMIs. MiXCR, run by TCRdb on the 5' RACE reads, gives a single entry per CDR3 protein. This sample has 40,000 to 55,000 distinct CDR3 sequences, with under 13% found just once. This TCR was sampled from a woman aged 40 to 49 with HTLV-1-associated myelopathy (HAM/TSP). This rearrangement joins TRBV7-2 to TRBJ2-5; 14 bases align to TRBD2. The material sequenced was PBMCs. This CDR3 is CASSLSGTSGSVKTQYF. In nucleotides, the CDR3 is TGTGCCAGCAGCTTATCCGGGACTAGCGGGAGTGTGAAGACCCAGTACTTC.